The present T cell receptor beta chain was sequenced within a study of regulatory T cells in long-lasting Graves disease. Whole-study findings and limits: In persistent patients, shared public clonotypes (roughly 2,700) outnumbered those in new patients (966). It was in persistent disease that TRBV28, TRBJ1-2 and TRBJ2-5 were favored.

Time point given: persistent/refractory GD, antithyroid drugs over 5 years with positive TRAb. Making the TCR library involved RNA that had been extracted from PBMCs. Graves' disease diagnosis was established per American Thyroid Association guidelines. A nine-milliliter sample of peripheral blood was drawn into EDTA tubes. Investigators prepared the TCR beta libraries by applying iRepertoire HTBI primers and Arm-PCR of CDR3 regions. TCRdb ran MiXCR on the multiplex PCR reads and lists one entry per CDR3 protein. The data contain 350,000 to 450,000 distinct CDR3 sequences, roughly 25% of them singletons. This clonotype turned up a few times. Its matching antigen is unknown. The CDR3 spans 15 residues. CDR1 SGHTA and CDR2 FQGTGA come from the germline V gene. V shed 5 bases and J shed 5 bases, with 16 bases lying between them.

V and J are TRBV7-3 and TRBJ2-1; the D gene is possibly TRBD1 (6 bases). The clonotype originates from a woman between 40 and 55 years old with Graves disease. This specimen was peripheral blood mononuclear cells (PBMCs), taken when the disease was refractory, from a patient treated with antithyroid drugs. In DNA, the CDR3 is TGTGCCAGCAGCGTCGCCTCATGGACAGACAATGAGCAGTTCTTC. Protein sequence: CASSVASWTDNEQFF.